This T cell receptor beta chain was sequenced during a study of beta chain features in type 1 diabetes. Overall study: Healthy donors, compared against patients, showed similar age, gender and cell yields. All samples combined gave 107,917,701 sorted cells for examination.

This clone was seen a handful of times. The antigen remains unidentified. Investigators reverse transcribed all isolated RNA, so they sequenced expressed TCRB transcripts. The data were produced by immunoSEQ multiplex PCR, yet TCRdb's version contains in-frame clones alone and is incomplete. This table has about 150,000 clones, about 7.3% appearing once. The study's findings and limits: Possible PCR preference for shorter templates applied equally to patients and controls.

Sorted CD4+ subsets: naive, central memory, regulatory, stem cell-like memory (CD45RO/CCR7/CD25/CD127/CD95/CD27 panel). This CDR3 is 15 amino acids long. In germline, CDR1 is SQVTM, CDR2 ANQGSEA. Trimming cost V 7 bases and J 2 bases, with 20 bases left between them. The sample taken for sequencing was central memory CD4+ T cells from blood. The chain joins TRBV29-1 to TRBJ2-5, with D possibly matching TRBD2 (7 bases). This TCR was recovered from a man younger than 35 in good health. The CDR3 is CSAPLRGGLQETQYF. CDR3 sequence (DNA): TGCAGCGCCCCCTTAAGGGGGGGTTTACAAGAGACCCAGTACTTC. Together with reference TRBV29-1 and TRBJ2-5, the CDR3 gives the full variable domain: SAVISQKPSRDICQRGTSLTIQCQVDSQVTMMFWYRQQPGQSLTLIATANQGSEATYESGFVIDKFPISRPNLTFSTLTVSNMSPEDSSIYLCSAPLRGGLQETQYFGPGTRLLVL.